The 18 T cell receptor beta chains given below trace back to one sample, sequenced in a study of blood T cell repertoires in COVID-19. Measured with immunoSEQ multiplex PCR; TCRdb has only the in-frame clones, and not every one. Of about 270,000 clones in the sample, about four fifths were seen once. The sample was peripheral blood. The receptor source for this set is a woman aged 55-70 years with active or convalescent COVID-19.

V and J are TRBV14 and TRBJ1-2, with D possibly TRBD1 on 6 matching bases. This CDR3 has 17 residues. Germline-derived CDR1 and CDR2 are SGHDN and FVKESK. V shed 5 bases and J shed 4 bases, with 23 bases lying between them. The CDR3 nucleotides read TGTGCCAGCAGCTCGATTATGGGGCCAGGGGCTACCTATGGCTACACCTTC. Translated, it gives CASSSIMGPGATYGYTF.

V is TRBV11-2 and J is TRBJ1-1; D is perhaps TRBD1 (5 bases). The CDR3 contains 13 residues. V lost 3 bases and J lost 4, with 9 bases in between. Germline values: CDR1 SGHAT, CDR2 FQNNGV. The CDR3: CASSLIQGTEAFF. In DNA form, the CDR3 reads TGTGCCAGCAGCTTGATCCAGGGCACTGAAGCTTTCTTT.

The chain links TRBV7-3 to TRBJ2-1; D might be TRBD2 (5 bases). The CDR3 has 15 residues. The germline V gene encodes CDR1 SGHTA and CDR2 FQGTGA. Trimming removed 4 bases at V and 6 bases at J, with 16 bases between. The CDR3 is CASSYEALAINEQFF. Written as DNA, the CDR3 is TGTGCCAGCAGCTATGAAGCGCTAGCTATCAATGAGCAGTTCTTC.

The chain combines TRBV19 with TRBJ1-2, with 9 bases that match TRBD1. The trim removed 5 bases at V and 4 bases at J, leaving 8 bases unmatched. Germline loops: CDR1 LNHDA, CDR2 SQIVND (reference sequence). CDR3 length: 15 residues. The CDR3 coding sequence is TGTGCCAGTAGTCTCCTATCGACAGGGGGCTATGGCTACACCTTC. Translating it yields CASSLLSTGGYGYTF. Full variable domain (remainder filled in from reference TRBV19 and TRBJ1-2): DGGITQSPKYLFRKEGQNVTLSCEQNLNHDAMYWYRQDPGQGLRLIYYSQIVNDFQKGDIAEGYSVSREKKESFPLTVTSAQKNPTAFYLCASSLLSTGGYGYTFGSGTRLTVV.

Notes on this clone: The sample holds other DNA sequences that translate to the same CDR3. The rearrangement uses TRBV7-2 and TRBJ2-1; 8 nucleotides align to TRBD1. The CDR3 has 13 amino acids. Germline assignment: CDR1 SGHTA and CDR2 FQGNSA. V was pared by 8 bases and J by 3 bases, with 3 bases of the junction left unmatched. Here the CDR3 reads CASRDRGYNEQFF. Written as DNA, the CDR3 is TGTGCCAGCCGAGACAGGGGCTACAATGAGCAGTTCTTC.

The CDR3 DNA reads as TGTGCCAGTAGTAGGGCAGACATCTATGGCTACACCTTC. Its translation is CASSRADIYGYTF. The rearrangement links TRBV19 to TRBJ1-2; D not resolved. This CDR3 has 13 residues. Germline values: CDR1 LNHDA, CDR2 SQIVND (reference sequence). V dropped 4 bases and J dropped 4 bases, with 10 bases sitting between them. Complete variable domain (other parts from reference TRBV19 and TRBJ1-2): DGGITQSPKYLFRKEGQNVTLSCEQNLNHDAMYWYRQDPGQGLRLIYYSQIVNDFQKGDIAEGYSVSREKKESFPLTVTSAQKNPTAFYLCASSRADIYGYTFGSGTRLTVV.

The chain is built from TRBV6-2 or TRBV6-3 and TRBJ2-1, with 8 positions matching TRBD1. The CDR3 spans 15 residues. Germline CDR1 reads MNHEY; CDR2 reads SVGEGT. Unmatched junction bases numbered 6, after V lost 6 bases and J lost 2 bases. The DNA of the CDR3 is TGTGCCAGCAGCTCCGGGACAGGCGCCTACAATGAGCAGTTCTTC. Translated: CASSSGTGAYNEQFF.

The gene calls are TRBV5-4 and TRBJ1-5; D is unclear. Trimming cost V 4 bases and J 5 bases, with 10 bases left between them. Germline V lookup: CDR1 SGHNT, CDR2 YYREEE (reference sequence). CDR3 size: 13 residues. CDR3 bases: TGTGCCAGCAGCGTGGACGGTGATCAGCCCCAGCATTTT. This encodes CASSVDGDQPQHF.

V usage is TRBV15 and J usage is TRBJ1-6, with TRBD1 as a possible D gene (5 bases). V was trimmed by 3 bases and J by 5 bases, leaving 11 bases between them. The CDR3 extends over 15 amino acids. Per the germline V gene, CDR1 is LNHNV and CDR2 is YYDKDF (reference sequence). The CDR3 sequence is CATSSQTGDNSPLHF. The CDR3 DNA reads TGTGCCACCAGCAGCCAGACGGGGGATAATTCACCCCTCCACTTT.

This chain connects TRBV27 to TRBJ2-1; D remains unclear. This CDR3 has 12 amino acids. Trimming stripped 4 bases from V and 4 bases from J, with 5 bases between. Germline CDR1 is MNHEY and CDR2 is SMNVEV (reference sequence). CDR3 DNA: TGTGCCAGCAGTTCCCTATACAATGAGCAGTTCTTC. Protein sequence: CASSSLYNEQFF.

This clone was seen at least ten times. The chain has TRBV5-6 and TRBJ2-7, with 12 bases fitting TRBD2. The V gene end was trimmed by 1 base and the J gene end by 6 bases; junction bases not matched to a gene: 5. Per germline, CDR1 SGHDT and CDR2 YYEEEE. The CDR3 spans 15 residues. CDR3 in amino acids: CASSLRLAGGREQYF. In DNA, the CDR3 is TGTGCCAGCAGCTTGCGGCTAGCGGGGGGGCGCGAGCAGTACTTC.

V gene TRBV5-3 combines with J gene TRBJ1-1, with TRBD1 identical over 9 bases. TRBV5-3 is reported as an ORF; its role is uncertain. CDR3 length: 12 residues. CDR3 residues: CAVPQGATEAFF. DNA of the CDR3: TGTGCGGTCCCACAGGGGGCCACTGAAGCTTTCTTT.

The V and J genes are TRBV27 and TRBJ2-7; 9 bases map to TRBD1. This CDR3 spans 16 amino acids. Trimming removed 4 bases from V and 3 bases from J; junction bases left unmatched: 10. The germline V gene encodes CDR1 MNHEY and CDR2 SMNVEV (reference sequence). CDR3 sequence: CASSSNPGQGFYEQYF. CDR3 DNA: TGTGCCAGCAGTTCCAACCCGGGACAGGGCTTCTACGAGCAGTACTTC.

This chain uses TRBV7-2 with TRBJ2-3, with 12 bases that match TRBD2. This CDR3 has 18 amino acids. V lost 5 bases and J lost 2; bases outside the gene matches: 11. CDR1 and CDR2 from the germline V gene are SGHTA and FQGNSA. The CDR3 DNA is TGTGCCAGCAGCGCTGATCTAGCGGGGGGGCTGTACACAGATACGCAGTATTTT. Its protein product is CASSADLAGGLYTDTQYF.

The V and J genes are TRBV2 and TRBJ1-5, with TRBD1 matching 10 bases. Germline CDR1 SNHLY, CDR2 FYNNEI. The CDR3 is 13 amino acids. Trimming cost V 6 bases and J 6 bases; bases outside gene matches: 2. CDR3 in amino acids: CASRTGGSQPQHF. The DNA of the CDR3 is TGTGCCAGCAGGACAGGGGGCAGTCAGCCCCAGCATTTT.

The V gene is TRBV7-2, the J gene TRBJ1-1, with 7 nucleotides matching TRBD1. Trimming removed 5 bases from V and 7 bases from J; junction bases left unmatched: 13. Germline CDR1 reads SGHTA; CDR2 reads FQGNSA. This CDR3 spans 15 amino acids. CDR3 nucleotides: TGTGCCAGCAGCCAAAGGGGACAGAGCGGGGGTGAAGCTTTCTTT. The encoded protein is CASSQRGQSGGEAFF.

The table lists this clone with a few counts. The V call is TRBV5-4, the J call TRBJ1-2; 10 bases are shared with TRBD1. The CDR3 is 14 residues long. J was trimmed by 4 bases and V by 4 bases; bases with no gene match: 4. Germline CDR1 and CDR2: SGHNT and YYREEE (reference sequence). CDR3 sequence (DNA): TGTGCCAGCAGCCGACAGGGGGCGAGCTATGGCTACACCTTC. Its translation: CASSRQGASYGYTF. The complete variable domain, with remaining parts taken from reference TRBV5-4 and TRBJ1-2, reads ETGVTQSPTHLIKTRGQQVTLRCSSQSGHNTVSWYQQALGQGPQFIFQYYREEENGRGNFPPRFSGLQFPNYSSELNVNALELDDSALYLCASSRQGASYGYTFGSGTRLTVV.

This clone has only one observation. V gene TRBV5-6 combines with J gene TRBJ2-3; 9 nucleotides match TRBD2. The length of the CDR3 is 16 residues. Germline trimming cut 0 bases from V and 5 bases from J; bases unmatched to any gene: 7. Germline V gene lookup returns CDR1 SGHDT and CDR2 YYEEEE. As DNA, the CDR3 is TGTGCCAGCAGCTTGGGTGGGCTAGCGGGGATAGATACGCAGTATTTT. Translating it yields CASSLGGLAGIDTQYF. The full variable domain, its missing parts supplied by reference TRBV5-6 and TRBJ2-3, is DAGVTQSPTHLIKTRGQQVTLRCSPKSGHDTVSWYQQALGQGPQFIFQYYEEEERQRGNFPDRFSGHQFPNYSSELNVNALLLGDSALYLCASSLGGLAGIDTQYFGPGTRLTVL.